Below, 21 T cell receptor beta chains from the same sample are listed, as sequenced in a study of T cells after yellow fever vaccination. Each CDR3 protein is one row after TCRdb ran MiXCR on the 5' RACE reads. In the table there are about 240,000 distinct CDR3 sequences, less than 8.5% of which are singletons. The sample was CD4+ T cells sorted from PBMCs, taken 15 days after the yellow fever booster vaccination. The receptors originated from a man younger than 40 who received the YFV17D yellow fever vaccine.

This clonotype was seen only a few times. V usage is TRBV7-2 and J usage is TRBJ2-3; D not certain. The ends were cut back, 6 bases at V and 7 bases at J, with 11 bases in the middle. Germline V CDR1 and CDR2: SGHTA, FQGNSA. CDR3 length: 12 amino acids. CDR3 sequence: CASSSNLNTQYF. CDR3 coding DNA: TGTGCCAGCAGTTCTAATCTCAATACGCAGTATTTT.

The table lists this clonotype with many counts. The chain has TRBV7-9 and TRBJ2-5; 7 nucleotides line up with TRBD1. The ends lost 7 bases at V and 3 bases at J; junction bases unmatched: 11. CDR1 and CDR2 from the germline V gene are SEHNR and FQNEAQ (reference sequence). The CDR3 length is 15 residues. The CDR3, as DNA: TGTGCCAGCACCAAAACCGGGACAGAAAAAGAGACCCAGTACTTC. This sequence encodes CASTKTGTEKETQYF.

The chain combines TRBV20-1 with TRBJ2-1, with no clear D. The CDR3 is 14 residues long. The germline CDR1 and CDR2 sequences are DFQATT and SNEGSKA (reference sequence). Deletions cut 0 bases from V and 8 bases from J, with 14 bases between. In nucleotides, the CDR3 is TGCAGTGCTAGAGATACAGCCGATAGGGATGAGCAGTTCTTC. Translated: CSARDTADRDEQFF.

The J gene is TRBJ2-2, the V gene TRBV10-3, with D possibly matching TRBD2 (5 bases). Germline V gene sequence: CDR1 ENHRY, CDR2 SYGVKD. V was pared by 6 bases and J by 6 bases, with 20 bases between. The CDR3 sequence is 16 residues long. In DNA form, the CDR3 reads TGTGCCATCAGGGAGGACCCCCTAGTGAAGCCCGGGGAGCTGTTTTTT. Translation gives CAIREDPLVKPGELFF.

This clonotype was counted between two and nine times. The rearrangement uses TRBV10-3 and TRBJ2-1, with 10 bases that match TRBD2. The V gene's germline CDR1 is ENHRY and CDR2 SYGVKD. J gave up 5 bases and V 8 bases, and 9 bases lay outside the gene matches. This CDR3 is built from 15 residues. The CDR3 spells CAISRELAGNNEQFF. CDR3 bases: TGTGCCATCTCCAGGGAACTAGCGGGAAACAATGAGCAGTTCTTC.

This clonotype was seen ten or more times. The genes are TRBV5-1 and TRBJ2-7; 7 bases align to TRBD2. V trimming: 7 bases; J trimming: 3 bases; junction bases outside the gene matches: 10. CDR1 is SGHRS, CDR2 YFSETQ, per germline. This CDR3 contains 14 residues. As DNA, the CDR3 is TGCGCCAGCTCCCCGGAGTGGGGGGGCTACGAGCAGTACTTC. This gives the protein CASSPEWGGYEQYF.

In its sample, this clonotype was seen a few times. V usage is TRBV15 and J usage is TRBJ2-3; 11 nucleotides line up with TRBD2. J gave up 0 bases and V 1 base, and 0 bases lay outside the gene matches. Germline lookup yields CDR1 LNHNV and CDR2 YYDKDF (reference sequence). The CDR3 loop spans 16 amino acids. The CDR3 here is CATSRASGRSTDTQYF. The CDR3 nucleotides read TGTGCCACCAGCAGAGCTAGCGGGAGGAGCACAGATACGCAGTATTTT.

This chain links TRBV28 with TRBJ2-7; D possibly corresponds to TRBD1 (6 bases). This CDR3 has 16 amino acids. The V and J ends lost 8 bases and 4 bases respectively, with 24 bases between them. Germline CDR1 MDHEN, CDR2 SYDVKM. The CDR3 here is CASRDRNRVSGYEQYF. The CDR3 nucleotides are TGTGCCAGCCGAGACCGGAACAGGGTTTCTGGATACGAGCAGTACTTC.

This clonotype was found many times. The CDR3 here is CASHGAGTADTQYF. In DNA, the CDR3 is TGTGCCAGCCACGGTGCGGGGACAGCAGATACGCAGTATTTT. This rearrangement joins TRBV28 to TRBJ2-3; the D gene is possibly TRBD1 (7 bases). CDR1 is MDHEN, CDR2 SYDVKM, per germline. The CDR3 spans 14 residues. The ends were cut back, 8 bases at V and 4 bases at J, with 16 bases in the middle.

This clonotype turned up a few times. The chain recombines TRBV24-1 with TRBJ2-1, with D possibly TRBD1 on 5 matching bases. The CDR3 is 14 amino acids. Germline loops: CDR1 KGHDR, CDR2 SFDVKD. With 2 bases removed from V and 5 bases from J, the gap between germline ends came to 9 bases. This CDR3 is CATSDSWGDNEQFF. CDR3 nucleotide sequence: TGTGCCACCAGTGATTCCTGGGGCGACAATGAGCAGTTCTTC.

This clonotype was seen a few times. The chain is built from TRBV7-9 and TRBJ2-3, with TRBD2 matching 7 bases. The J segment lost 0 bases and the V segment lost 7 bases, leaving 10 bases of the junction unmatched. In germline, CDR1 is SEHNR, CDR2 FQNEAQ (reference sequence). The CDR3 is 16 amino acids. In nucleotides, the CDR3 is TGTGCCAGCAACTTTGGGCTAGCGGCTAGCACAGATACGCAGTATTTT. This sequence encodes CASNFGLAASTDTQYF.

The rearrangement joins TRBV20-1 to TRBJ2-3, with 8 bases matching TRBD1. The V and J ends lost 6 bases and 4 bases, in that order; junction bases with no gene match: 9. This CDR3 comprises 14 residues. The germline gives CDR1 DFQATT, CDR2 SNEGSKA (reference sequence). CDR3 bases: TGCAGTGCAATAGGACAGGGACGACCAGATACGCAGTATTTT. Protein: CSAIGQGRPDTQYF.

This clonotype occurred many times. The DNA for the CDR3 is TGTGCCAGCAAACGAGAGTACGCCAAAAACATTCAGTACTTC. Its translation is CASKREYAKNIQYF. The chain uses TRBV27 and TRBJ2-4; D is undetermined. Trimming pared 7 bases from V and 1 base from J, leaving 11 bases between. CDR3 size: 14 residues. Germline assignment: CDR1 MNHEY and CDR2 SMNVEV (reference sequence).

This clonotype was detected only a few times. This chain joins TRBV7-2 and TRBJ2-7; D not resolved. CDR3 length equals 15 residues. V was trimmed by 5 bases and J by 5 bases, leaving 19 bases between them. In germline, CDR1 is SGHTA, CDR2 FQGNSA. The CDR3 DNA sequence: TGTGCCAGCAGCCCCGATTACTCCCGAAACCACGAGCAGTACTTC. It codes for CASSPDYSRNHEQYF.

This clonotype was observed a handful of times. The chain uses TRBV20-1 and TRBJ2-5, with D uncertain. Germline V lookup: CDR1 DFQATT, CDR2 SNEGSKA (reference sequence). The CDR3 runs to 14 residues. The ends were cut back, 0 bases at V and 4 bases at J, with 12 bases in the middle. Here the CDR3 reads CSARDIDLLETQYF. The CDR3, as DNA: TGCAGTGCTAGAGATATAGACTTGCTAGAGACCCAGTACTTC.

The chain carries TRBV4-3 and TRBJ2-7; 7 bases are shared with TRBD2. V was pared by 0 bases and J by 3 bases, with 8 bases of the junction left unmatched. Germline V lookup: CDR1 LGHNA, CDR2 YSLEER. The CDR3 consists of 16 residues. CDR3 nucleotide sequence: TGCGCCAGCAGCCAAGATCTTGGCGGGAGTGTCTACGAGCAGTACTTC. Its translation: CASSQDLGGSVYEQYF.

In its sample, this clonotype was seen many times. This chain uses TRBV7-2 with TRBJ2-3, with D perhaps being TRBD1 or TRBD2 (7 bases each). From germline, CDR1 is SGHTA and CDR2 FQGNSA. Trimming removed 2 bases at V and 4 bases at J, with 13 bases between. The CDR3 has 15 amino acids. The CDR3 region is CASSLTGAGADTQYF. The DNA of the CDR3 is TGTGCCAGCAGCTTAACAGGGGCGGGAGCAGATACGCAGTATTTT.

This clonotype is medium-sized in the sample. The V gene is TRBV5-1, the J gene TRBJ2-1; 9 nucleotides line up with TRBD1. From germline, CDR1 is SGHRS and CDR2 YFSETQ. The CDR3 runs 15 residues. The junction had 9 bases not matched to a gene; V was cut back by 4 bases and J by 7 bases. The CDR3 DNA is TGCGCCAGCAGCATCACTGCCGGGACAGGGAATGAGCAGTTCTTC. It translates to CASSITAGTGNEQFF.

This clonotype was recorded at least ten times. The chain links TRBV5-5 to TRBJ2-1; maybe TRBD2 (6 bases). CDR3 length: 18 amino acids. The germline V gene has CDR1 SGHKS and CDR2 YYEKEE (reference sequence). V lost 1 base and J 5 bases, leaving 22 bases between the germline ends. The CDR3 protein is CASSLIRDGRGDDNEQFF. The CDR3 nucleotides are TGTGCCAGCAGCTTGATCCGGGACGGCCGCGGGGACGACAATGAGCAGTTCTTC.

To note about this clonotype: A read error may explain this, as a much larger clone is one base away. The J gene is TRBJ2-1, the V gene TRBV2, with 12 bases identical to TRBD2. CDR1 is SNHLY, CDR2 FYNNEI, per germline. The CDR3 runs to 15 residues. J was trimmed by 12 bases and V by 4 bases; bases with no gene match: 10. Here the CDR3 reads CASSVTSGRFGGQFF. DNA of the CDR3: TGTGCCAGCAGTGTGACTAGCGGGAGATTCGGCGGGCAGTTCTTC.

This clonotype was detected many times. V is TRBV12-3 or TRBV12-4 and J is TRBJ2-1; 9 bases line up with TRBD2. The CDR3 spans 16 residues. V trimming: 4 bases; J trimming: 2 bases; junction bases outside the gene matches: 6. CDR3 DNA: TGTGCCAGCAGTTACGATAGCGGGAGAGCCTACAATGAGCAGTTCTTC. Its protein is CASSYDSGRAYNEQFF.